These 9 T cell receptor beta chains came from one sample sequenced in a study of blood T cell repertoires in COVID-19. Using immunoSEQ multiplex PCR, the repertoire was profiled, and TCRdb retains in-frame clones only, with some absent. In the table there are over 150,000 clones, 80% to 90% of which are singletons. Material for sequencing was peripheral blood. The origin of the receptors is a human donor in a cohort sampled during active COVID-19.

V and J are TRBV30 and TRBJ1-5, with D maybe TRBD1 (6 bases). The V gene lost 2 bases and the J gene lost 3 bases, with 14 bases spanning the gap. Germline V gene lookup returns CDR1 GTSNPN and CDR2 SVGIG (reference sequence). The CDR3 sequence is 15 residues long. The CDR3 region has the DNA TGTGCCTGGAGTACTAGGGGACAATACAATCAGCCCCAGCATTTT. It specifies CAWSTRGQYNQPQHF. The variable domain in full, with the rest retrieved from reference TRBV30 and TRBJ1-5, is SQTIHQWPATLVQPVGSPLSLECTVEGTSNPNLYWYRQAAGRGLQLLFYSVGIGQISSEVPQNLSASRPQDRQFILSSKKLLLSDSGFYLCAWSTRGQYNQPQHFGDGTRLSIL.

The J gene is TRBJ1-2, the V gene TRBV19; maybe TRBD1 (6 bases). Germline V CDR1 and CDR2: LNHDA, SQIVND (reference sequence). The length of the CDR3 is 14 residues. V was clipped by 5 bases and J by 6 bases, with 16 bases between them. This chain's CDR3 is CASSYRDRTDGYTF. The CDR3 DNA reads TGTGCCAGTAGTTACCGTGACAGGACTGATGGCTACACCTTC.

This sequence joins TRBV2 and TRBJ2-5; perhaps TRBD2 as D (5 bases). V shed 1 base and J shed 1 base, with 19 bases lying between them. Germline V gives CDR1 SNHLY, CDR2 FYNNEI. CDR3 length: 18 residues. Written as DNA, the CDR3 is TGTGCCAGCAGTGAAGTACTTGCGGCGACTACTTCCCAAGAGACCCAGTACTTC. Protein: CASSEVLAATTSQETQYF.

V gene TRBV6-5 combines with J gene TRBJ2-1; D ambiguous. The CDR3 spans 14 residues. Trimming pared 6 bases from V and 0 bases from J, leaving 9 bases between. Germline V gene lookup returns CDR1 MNHEY and CDR2 SVGAGI. Here the CDR3 reads CASSSRSSYNEQFF. The CDR3 DNA sequence: TGTGCCAGCAGCTCCCGGAGCTCCTACAATGAGCAGTTCTTC.

V usage is TRBV28 and J usage is TRBJ1-3; D is unclear. Trimming shortened V by 5 bases and J by 4 bases, and 12 bases separated the two germline ends. Germline V gives CDR1 MDHEN, CDR2 SYDVKM. The CDR3 is 14 amino acids. The CDR3 region is CASSRGRRGNTIYF. CDR3 DNA: TGTGCCAGCAGTAGAGGCAGACGAGGAAACACCATATATTTT.

CDR3: CASSSYRGRVRELFF. In nucleotides, the CDR3 is TGTGCCAGCAGCTCGTACAGGGGGCGCGTCAGGGAGCTGTTTTTT. The chain has TRBV11-1 and TRBJ2-2, with TRBD1 matching over 9 bases. This CDR3 spans 15 amino acids. The V and J ends lost 4 bases and 9 bases, in that order; junction bases with no gene match: 9. Germline values: CDR1 SGHAT, CDR2 FQDESV (reference sequence).

This chain uses TRBV18 with TRBJ2-6; D is uncertain. V was clipped by 4 bases and J by 3 bases, with 22 bases between them. The CDR3 extends over 19 amino acids. Germline V gives CDR1 KGHSH, CDR2 LQKENI. CDR3 sequence reads: CASSRIWSEEPGGANVLTF. CDR3 DNA sequence: TGTGCCAGCTCACGAATTTGGTCCGAGGAACCTGGTGGGGCCAACGTCCTGACTTTC. Combining the CDR3 with reference TRBV18 and TRBJ2-6 gives the whole variable domain NAGVMQNPRHLVRRRGQEARLRCSPMKGHSHVYWYRQLPEEGLKFMVYLQKENIIDESGMPKERFSAEFPKEGPSILRIQQVVRGDSAAYFCASSRIWSEEPGGANVLTFGAGSRLTVL.

CDR3 coding DNA: TGTGCCAGTAGTTCCCAACAGGGTCGAACGTCTTATAGCAATCAGCCCCAGCATTTT. Translated: CASSSQQGRTSYSNQPQHF. V gene TRBV19 combines with J gene TRBJ1-5, with D possibly matching TRBD1 (6 bases). The germline V and J ends were trimmed by 5 bases and 0 bases, with 23 bases remaining between them. Germline values: CDR1 LNHDA, CDR2 SQIVND (reference sequence). The CDR3 spans 19 residues.

J is TRBJ2-7 and V is TRBV15; D is ambiguous. The CDR3 consists of 15 residues. Germline CDR1 LNHNV, CDR2 YYDKDF (reference sequence). Trimming took 1 base from V and 0 from J, leaving 10 bases between them. CDR3 bases: TGTGCCACCAGCAGAGGCGGCACTATCTCCTACGAGCAGTACTTC. This codes for CATSRGGTISYEQYF.